This T cell receptor (beta chain) was recorded in a study of T-cell memory formation after mild COVID-19. Each CDR3 protein gets one entry after TCRdb re-called the 5' RACE reads with MiXCR. The sample has under 90,000 distinct CDR3 sequences, approximately 14% seen once. Germline V gene sequence: CDR1 LGHNT, CDR2 FRNRAP. The CDR3 is made up of 15 amino acids. J lost 2 bases, V lost 4 bases, and 6 bases had no gene match. The origin of this receptor is an adult woman who had mild COVID-19 (a few samples of this study predate the infection). Cell type and time point are not known. The sequenced sample was PBMCs or a T cell subset sorted from them (not recorded which). The chain combines TRBV12-5 with TRBJ1-2; 8 bases match TRBD1. CDR3 sequence: CASGSRWDRNYGYTF. CDR3 coding DNA: TGTGCTAGTGGTTCCCGATGGGACAGGAACTATGGCTACACCTTC.